The T cell receptor (beta chain) under discussion was sequenced for a study of cytomegalovirus exposure and HLA in healthy donors. General study findings and limits: Trimming of TCR beta V- and J-genes showed a link, identified in a later analysis, to a missense DCLRE1C variant. Later, TCR association rates were found to vary by HLA locus, highest for DRB1 and lowest for HLA-C.

Comment on this clone: Its antigen remains unidentified.

This CDR3 is 18 amino acids long. The J segment lost 0 bases and the V segment lost 1 base, leaving 9 bases of the junction unmatched. Germline CDR1 is MNHEY and CDR2 is SMNVEV (reference sequence). Researchers ran the PCR with 60 Vbeta and 13 Jbeta primers. Sequencing used immunoSEQ multiplex PCR; TCRdb keeps in-frame clones, though not all of them. The sample lists 190,000 or so clones; roughly four fifths were seen once. The TCR originated in a man aged 45-65 years in good health and CMV-seronegative. Sequencing was performed on PBMCs. V usage is TRBV27 and J usage is TRBJ1-5, with 7 bases aligning to TRBD1. The CDR3, as DNA: TGTGCCAGCAGTTTATGGTCCAGGGACAGTGTTAGCAATCAGCCCCAGCATTTT. It codes for CASSLWSRDSVSNQPQHF.